These 24 T cell receptor beta chains came from one sample sequenced in a study of post-analysis software for immune sequencing data. Findings and caveats of the study: The study found TRBV5-6, TRBV5-1 and TRBV20-1 among roughly 5 TRBV segments more frequent in patients than controls.

Prepared libraries of TCR beta cDNA carried unique molecular identifiers. TCRdb redid the calling of the PCR reads with MiXCR, one entry per CDR3 protein. Of hundreds of thousands of distinct CDR3 sequences listed, approximately 59% are singletons. These receptors have no known antigen. The sample consisted of blood. The receptors originated from a girl aged 2-10 years with multiple sclerosis.

The V and J genes are TRBV6-5 and TRBJ2-2, with 10 bases matching TRBD2. Germline CDR1 MNHEY, CDR2 SVGAGI. The CDR3 consists of 16 residues. J lost 2 bases, V lost 6 bases, and 6 bases had no gene match. The CDR3 sequence is CASRGGLAFNTGELFF. CDR3 DNA sequence: TGTGCCAGCAGAGGGGGACTAGCGTTCAACACCGGGGAGCTGTTTTTT.

The chain couples TRBV3-1 to TRBJ2-1, with D tentatively TRBD2 (6 bases). Germline assignment: CDR1 LGHDT and CDR2 YNNKEL (reference sequence). The germline V and J ends were trimmed by 1 base and 6 bases, with 16 bases remaining between them. The CDR3 consists of 16 residues. The chain's CDR3 is CASSQVPGSSGNEQFF. In DNA form, the CDR3 reads TGTGCCAGCAGCCAAGTCCCCGGGAGTTCCGGCAATGAGCAGTTCTTC.

The J gene is TRBJ2-1, the V gene TRBV24-1, with D perhaps assigned TRBD1 or TRBD2 (5 bases each). Germline V CDR1 and CDR2: KGHDR, SFDVKD. This CDR3 is 14 amino acids long. Trimming left V 9 bases short and J 7 bases short, with 18 bases between. CDR3 coding DNA: TGTGCCACCGGCCCCAGAGGGCCAGGGAATGAGCAGTTCTTC. Translated, it gives CATGPRGPGNEQFF.

The V gene is TRBV7-2, the J gene TRBJ2-1; D is unresolved. The DNA end is more similar to TRBJ2-7, so the J call may be wrong. This CDR3 is 14 amino acids long. Germline V gene lookup returns CDR1 SGHTA and CDR2 FQGNSA. Here the CDR3 DNA reads TGTGCCAGCAGCCGGAACAGCAACTCCTACGAGCAGTACTTC. It translates to CASSRNSNSYEQYF.

This chain joins TRBV11-3 and TRBJ2-3; 9 positions agree with TRBD1. Trimming removed 1 base from V and 3 bases from J; junction bases left unmatched: 8. The length of the CDR3 is 17 residues. The V gene's germline CDR1 is SGHNT and CDR2 YENEEA. CDR3 region: CASSLAGQGGGTDTQYF. The CDR3 nucleotides are TGTGCCAGCAGCTTAGCGGGACAGGGCGGCGGTACAGATACGCAGTATTTT.

In this sample, this clonotype turned up once. The V call is TRBV4-3, the J call TRBJ2-3; D perhaps matches TRBD1 (6 bases). Trimming cost V 3 bases and J 0 bases, with 13 bases left between them. CDR1 LGHNA and CDR2 YSLEER come from the germline V gene. There are 16 residues in the CDR3. The CDR3, as DNA: TGCGCCAGCAGCCAGTTGACAGGTCCCAGCACAGATACGCAGTATTTT. Translated, it gives CASSQLTGPSTDTQYF.

J is TRBJ2-1 and V is TRBV6-5; perhaps TRBD1 as D (5 bases). The CDR3 spans 11 residues. V lost 8 bases to trimming and J lost 9 bases, with 11 bases between them. CDR1 is MNHEY, CDR2 SVGAGI, per germline. The CDR3 DNA is TGTGCCAGCTTCCAGGGAACTGAGCAGTTCTTC. Protein sequence: CASFQGTEQFF.

The chain links TRBV4-2 to TRBJ2-3; a weak D match, TRBD1 (7 bases). Germline CDR1 reads LGHNA; CDR2 reads YNFKEQ. The V gene lost 1 base and the J gene lost 4 bases, with 15 bases spanning the gap. The CDR3 sequence is 16 residues long. The CDR3: CASSQAGGPNADTQYF. The CDR3 nucleotides read TGTGCCAGCAGCCAAGCAGGGGGGCCCAACGCAGATACGCAGTATTTT.

This clonotype was counted only a few times. This chain connects TRBV7-9 to TRBJ2-1; D could derive from TRBD1 or TRBD2 (7 bases each). The CDR3 runs to 13 residues. V lost 5 bases to trimming and J lost 9 bases, with 14 bases between them. Germline values: CDR1 SEHNR, CDR2 FQNEAQ (reference sequence). The CDR3 DNA reads TGTGCCAGCAGCCCAGGGGGGGCGGGTGAGCAGTTCTTC. Encoded protein: CASSPGGAGEQFF.

This clonotype showed up just a few times. The V gene is TRBV20-1, the J gene TRBJ2-7, with a weak D call TRBD2 (6 bases). The CDR3 is made up of 12 amino acids. CDR1 and CDR2 (germline): DFQATT, SNEGSKA (reference sequence). The DNA of the CDR3 is TGCTCCACCGGGACTTCTATGAACGAGCAGTACTTC. This gives the protein CSTGTSMNEQYF.

The chain has TRBV30 and TRBJ2-3, with 9 bases identical to TRBD2. Germline assignment: CDR1 GTSNPN and CDR2 SVGIG (reference sequence). CDR3 size: 15 residues. The V segment lost 0 bases and the J segment 3 bases; nucleotides outside the gene matches: 4. The CDR3 bases are TGTGCCTGGAGTGTACTGCGGGGGGGTACAGATACGCAGTATTTT. Translation: CAWSVLRGGTDTQYF.

The chain joins TRBV4-1 to TRBJ2-7, with 7 bases aligning to TRBD1. Unmatched junction bases numbered 8, after V lost 0 bases and J lost 6 bases. The CDR3 sequence is 15 residues long. CDR1 is MGHRA and CDR2 is YSYEKL in the germline V gene. The CDR3 DNA sequence: TGCGCCAGCAGCCAAGAAGGTACAGGGGTCGGCGAGCAGTACTTC. Translated: CASSQEGTGVGEQYF.

The chain combines TRBV2 with TRBJ1-4, with no clear D. The V end lost 9 bases, the J end lost 5 bases, and 10 bases lay between the germline ends. This CDR3 is 12 amino acids long. Germline CDR1 reads SNHLY; CDR2 reads FYNNEI. CDR3 sequence (DNA): TGTGCCAGTAAGCTCAGGAATGAAAAACTGTTTTTT. It yields the protein CASKLRNEKLFF.

The J gene is TRBJ2-3, the V gene TRBV12-3 or TRBV12-4, with D perhaps TRBD1 (6 bases). CDR3 length: 15 residues. Trimming stripped 6 bases from V and 1 base from J, with 14 bases between. The CDR3 is CASSREDSRTDTQYF. For the CDR3, the DNA is TGTGCCAGCAGCCGAGAGGACAGCCGCACAGATACGCAGTATTTT.

The rearrangement joins TRBV7-9 to TRBJ1-3, with TRBD1 matching over 10 bases. Germline values: CDR1 SEHNR, CDR2 FQNEAQ (reference sequence). Trimming removed 5 bases from V and 3 bases from J; junction bases left unmatched: 7. The CDR3 has 16 residues. The CDR3 here is CASSAAGTGVGNTIYF. CDR3 bases: TGTGCCAGCAGCGCTGCCGGGACAGGGGTTGGAAACACCATATATTTT.

The DNA for the CDR3 is TGCAGCGTTGGATCGGGGACGGAGAAAAACATTCAGTACTTC. Translation gives CSVGSGTEKNIQYF. This chain uses TRBV29-1 with TRBJ2-4, with D perhaps TRBD1 or TRBD2 (5 bases each). CDR1 is SQVTM, CDR2 ANQGSEA, per germline. This CDR3 has 14 amino acids. The V end lost 4 bases, the J end lost 4 bases, and 14 bases lay between the germline ends.

This chain joins TRBV25-1 and TRBJ2-1; D is uncertain. Germline lookup yields CDR1 MGHDK and CDR2 SYGVNS. The CDR3 runs 13 residues. The V end was cut by 1 base, the J end by 6 bases, with 7 bases between. The CDR3 region is CASSEFLANEQFF. For the CDR3, the DNA is TGTGCCAGCAGTGAATTTCTCGCCAATGAGCAGTTCTTC. The whole variable domain, filled in from reference TRBV25-1 and TRBJ2-1, reads EADIYQTPRYLVIGTGKKITLECSQTMGHDKMYWYQQDPGMELHLIHYSYGVNSTEKGDLSSESTVSRIRTEHFPLTLESARPSHTSQYLCASSEFLANEQFFGPGTRLTVL.

The CDR3 protein is CSVVFSGYEQYF. DNA for the CDR3: TGCAGCGTTGTGTTTAGCGGCTACGAGCAGTACTTC. The genes are TRBV29-1 and TRBJ2-7; possible D gene TRBD2, 6 bases. The CDR3 covers 12 residues. V dropped 4 bases and J dropped 3 bases, with 10 bases sitting between them. Germline lookup yields CDR1 SQVTM and CDR2 ANQGSEA.

This clonotype appeared a single time. Compared with germline, one end of the junction differs, possibly owing to a read error. The chain links TRBV20-1 to TRBJ2-3; D is perhaps TRBD1 (7 bases). This CDR3 spans 15 amino acids. Germline-derived CDR1 and CDR2 are DFQATT and SNEGSKA (reference sequence). In nucleotides, the CDR3 is TGCAGTGCTATCAGACCCGGAGGGGGCGGAGATATGCAGTATTTT. It specifies CSAIRPGGGGDMQYF.

This clonotype was found a few times. The chain couples TRBV20-1 to TRBJ1-2, with D possibly being TRBD1 (6 bases). In germline, CDR1 is DFQATT, CDR2 SNEGSKA (reference sequence). Between the trimmed V and J ends, which lost 0 bases and 6 bases, there was a span of 14 bases. CDR3 size: 14 residues. DNA of the CDR3: TGCAGTGCTAGAGATCGCCTGGGGGCGGATGGCTACACCTTC. This sequence encodes CSARDRLGADGYTF.

The CDR3 sequence is CASSLGREFNEAFF. The CDR3, as DNA: TGCGCCAGCAGCTTGGGCAGGGAATTTAATGAAGCTTTCTTT. The chain employs TRBV5-1 and TRBJ1-1, with TRBD1 as a possible D gene (5 bases). Trimming cost V 0 bases and J 7 bases, with 13 bases left between them. In germline, CDR1 is SGHRS, CDR2 YFSETQ. The length of the CDR3 is 14 residues.

This clonotype was detected a few times. V and J are TRBV15 and TRBJ2-1, with 7 bases matching TRBD2. Germline V gene lookup returns CDR1 LNHNV and CDR2 YYDKDF (reference sequence). The junction had 6 bases not matched to a gene; V was cut back by 1 base and J by 6 bases. This CDR3 contains 15 residues. The CDR3 DNA reads as TGTGCCACCAGCAGAGTATGGGAGGGCCGCAATGAGCAGTTCTTC. Translated: CATSRVWEGRNEQFF.

CDR3 sequence (DNA): TGTGCCAGCAGTTGGGGGGCGGGACAGGGTGGTACTGAAGCTTTCTTT. It is translated as CASSWGAGQGGTEAFF. The chain is built from TRBV12-3 or TRBV12-4 and TRBJ1-1; TRBD1 agrees at 9 bases. The CDR3 has 16 residues. Trimming at V came to 4 bases and at J to 5 bases, leaving 11 bases not matched to a gene.

V usage is TRBV5-1 and J usage is TRBJ2-3, with 9 nucleotides matching TRBD2. Germline V gene sequence: CDR1 SGHRS, CDR2 YFSETQ. The CDR3 covers 15 residues. V was pared by 4 bases and J by 5 bases, with 8 bases of the junction left unmatched. This CDR3 is CASSEPSGRRDTQYF. The CDR3 DNA follows: TGCGCCAGCAGCGAACCGAGCGGGAGGAGAGATACGCAGTATTTT. The full variable domain, completed using reference TRBV5-1 and TRBJ2-3, is KAGVTQTPRYLIKTRGQQVTLSCSPISGHRSVSWYQQTPGQGLQFLFEYFSETQRNKGNFPGRFSGRQFSNSRSEMNVSTLELGDSALYLCASSEPSGRRDTQYFGPGTRLTVL.